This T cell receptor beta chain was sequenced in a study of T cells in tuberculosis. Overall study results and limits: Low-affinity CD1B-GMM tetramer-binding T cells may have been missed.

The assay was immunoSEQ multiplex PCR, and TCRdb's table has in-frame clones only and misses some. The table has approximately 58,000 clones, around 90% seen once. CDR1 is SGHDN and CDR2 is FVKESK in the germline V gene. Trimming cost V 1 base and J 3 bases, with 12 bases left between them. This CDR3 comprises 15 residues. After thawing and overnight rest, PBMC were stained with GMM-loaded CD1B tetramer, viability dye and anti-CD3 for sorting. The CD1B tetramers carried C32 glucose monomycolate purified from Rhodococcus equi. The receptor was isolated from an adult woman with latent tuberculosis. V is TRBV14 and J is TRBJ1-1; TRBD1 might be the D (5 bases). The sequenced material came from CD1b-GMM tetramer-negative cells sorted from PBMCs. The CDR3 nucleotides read TGTGCCAGCAGCCAAGGGTCAGGGCCCGACACTGAAGCTTTCTTT. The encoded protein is CASSQGSGPDTEAFF.